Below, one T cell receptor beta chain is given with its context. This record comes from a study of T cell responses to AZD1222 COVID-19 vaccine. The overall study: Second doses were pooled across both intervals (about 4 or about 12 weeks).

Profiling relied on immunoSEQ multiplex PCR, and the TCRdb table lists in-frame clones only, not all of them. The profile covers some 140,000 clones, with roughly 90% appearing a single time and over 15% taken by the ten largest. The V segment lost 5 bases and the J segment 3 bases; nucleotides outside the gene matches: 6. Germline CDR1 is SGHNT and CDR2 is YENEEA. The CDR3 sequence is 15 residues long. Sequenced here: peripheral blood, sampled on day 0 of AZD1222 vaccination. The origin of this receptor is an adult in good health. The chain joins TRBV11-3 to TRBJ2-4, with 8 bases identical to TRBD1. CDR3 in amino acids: CASSTGQGDKNIQYF. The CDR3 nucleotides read TGTGCCAGCAGCACCGGACAGGGCGACAAAAACATTCAGTACTTC.